Described below is a single T cell receptor (beta chain) sequence and its context. Its matching antigen is unknown. The data belong to a study of vaccination effects on CD4 cells after COVID-19. Germline CDR1 is SEHNR and CDR2 is FQNEAQ (reference sequence). CDR3 length: 14 amino acids. Between the trimmed V and J ends, which lost 5 bases and 5 bases, there was a span of 15 bases. CD4+ T cells were isolated after nine to ten days of culture. Only in-frame clones appear in the TCRdb table, and some are missing; sequencing was by immunoSEQ multiplex PCR. The sample carries tens of thousands of clones, approximately 65% recorded once.

The receptor was derived from a human donor who received a COVID-19 vaccine. The J gene is TRBJ1-2, the V gene TRBV7-9, with no clear D. The source was CD4+ T cells from PBMCs cultured without peptide, collected before COVID-19 vaccination. This chain's CDR3 is CASSPAEGLYGYTF. The CDR3 DNA follows: TGTGCCAGCAGCCCCGCGGAGGGCCTTTATGGCTACACCTTC.